This T cell receptor beta chain comes out of a study of blood T cells in healthy people across ages. Every sample yielded at least 6.5 million isolated PBMCs. On this clonotype: Its specificity is not known.

There are 14 residues in the CDR3. Germline-derived CDR1 and CDR2 are LGHDT and YNNKEL (reference sequence). The V gene lost 3 bases and the J gene lost 3 bases, with 9 bases spanning the gap. Using a J-beta primer mix together with a sample-barcoded 5' primer, a second PCR was run for roughly 7 to 12 cycles. Each cDNA molecule was tagged by a template-switch adaptor with 12 random nucleotides. TCRdb reanalysed the 5' RACE reads using MiXCR and keeps one entry per CDR3 protein. The sample lists 800,000 to 1,300,000 distinct CDR3 sequences, 20% to 25% seen once, with around 0.7% in the top ten. Study findings and constraints: A roughly linear age-dependent decrease characterized TCR beta diversity per million T cells.

These data were likewise used in another study, on T cells of mothers and their children.

The V and J genes are TRBV3-1 and TRBJ2-1; D gene uncertain. The specimen sequenced was blood. This TCR was recovered from a girl aged 2-10 years in good health. The CDR3 is CASSQIGIYNEQFF. The CDR3 coding sequence is TGTGCCAGCAGCCAGATCGGCATCTACAATGAGCAGTTCTTC.